This T cell receptor (beta chain) was sequenced for a study of blood T cells in healthy people across ages. Whole-study results and caveats: Diversity of TCR beta correlated strongly with naive T cell percentage.

Trimming shortened V by 2 bases and J by 0 bases, and 10 bases separated the two germline ends. Germline values: CDR1 SNHLY, CDR2 FYNNEI. The CDR3 runs 16 residues. About this clonotype itself: Its antigen is not known.

Then a second PCR, running about 7 to 11 cycles, was carried out with a sample-barcoded 5' primer and a J-beta primer mix. TCRdb re-derived calls from the 5' RACE reads in MiXCR, one entry per CDR3 protein. The sample has around 800,000 distinct CDR3 sequences; around 45% are singletons. The sequence came from a man aged 80 or over in good health. Material for sequencing was blood. The V and J genes are TRBV2 and TRBJ2-2; no clear D. CDR3 sequence reads: CASSESRVANTGELFF. Written as DNA, the CDR3 is TGTGCCAGCAGTGAAAGTCGGGTCGCGAACACCGGGGAGCTGTTTTTT.